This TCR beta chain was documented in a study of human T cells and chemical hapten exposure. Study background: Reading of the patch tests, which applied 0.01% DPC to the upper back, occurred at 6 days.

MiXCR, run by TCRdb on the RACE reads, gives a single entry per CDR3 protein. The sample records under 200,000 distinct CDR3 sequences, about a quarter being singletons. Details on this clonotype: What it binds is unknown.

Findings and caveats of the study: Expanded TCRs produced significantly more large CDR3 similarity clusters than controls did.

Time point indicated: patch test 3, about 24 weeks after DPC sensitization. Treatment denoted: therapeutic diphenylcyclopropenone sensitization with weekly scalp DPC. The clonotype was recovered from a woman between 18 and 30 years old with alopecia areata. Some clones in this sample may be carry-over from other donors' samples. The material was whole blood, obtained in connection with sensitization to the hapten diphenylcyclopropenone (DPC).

The CDR3 sequence is CASTPLEGWADTQYF. CDR3 nucleotides: TGTGCCAGCACCCCCTTGGAAGGTTGGGCAGATACGCAGTATTTT. V usage is TRBV6-2 or TRBV6-3 and J usage is TRBJ2-3; D gene ambiguous. Deletions cut 7 bases from V and 4 bases from J, with 18 bases between. Germline V gene sequence: CDR1 MNHEY, CDR2 SVGEGT. The CDR3 totals 15 residues.